These 6 T cell receptor beta chains were all obtained from the same sample, sequenced in a study of T-cell memory formation after mild COVID-19 (dated by TCRdb to the early 2020s). Library prep was done by 5' RACE. The sequencer listed for this sample is Illumina NovaSeq 6000. Starting from the raw public reads, TCRdb applied fastp trimming at Q25, assembled clones with MiXCR and retained in-frame beta chains. All rows with the same CDR3 protein become a single entry with the most common DNA and genes. This sample holds some 410,000 distinct CDR3 sequences; more than 20% were observed only once. Roughly 14% of the sample rests with the top ten. The sample comprised PBMCs or a T cell subset sorted from them (not recorded which). Receptors were obtained from an adult woman who had mild COVID-19 (a few samples of this study predate the infection). The sample titles of this study are shuffled in the database, so cell type and time point are left out; the donor was told from shared clones.

Only a few counts were recorded for this clonotype. This chain uses TRBV29-1 with TRBJ2-7; 7 nucleotides align to TRBD2. J was trimmed by 4 bases and V by 1 base; bases with no gene match: 4. Germline CDR1 SQVTM, CDR2 ANQGSEA. There are 13 residues in the CDR3. The CDR3 DNA is TGCAGCGTTGAAGGGACTAGTGAATACGAGCAGTACTTC. Protein: CSVEGTSEYEQYF.

The gene calls are TRBV9 and TRBJ2-3, with 12 positions matching TRBD1. Germline V lookup: CDR1 SGDLS, CDR2 YYNGEE. J lost 0 bases, V lost 1 base, and 9 bases had no gene match. The CDR3 runs 19 residues. CDR3 loop: CASSVNHGTGGWSTDTQYF. The CDR3 bases are TGTGCCAGCAGCGTAAATCATGGGACAGGGGGCTGGAGCACAGATACGCAGTATTTT.

The V and J genes are TRBV5-1 and TRBJ2-7, with D maybe TRBD2 (7 bases). With 1 base removed from V and 2 bases from J, the gap between germline ends came to 13 bases. The CDR3 consists of 15 residues. Germline CDR1 reads SGHRS; CDR2 reads YFSETQ. The CDR3: CASSLTWGGPYEQYF. CDR3 in DNA: TGCGCCAGCAGCTTGACATGGGGGGGCCCCTACGAGCAGTACTTC.

This clonotype occurred a few times. This chain uses TRBV3-1 with TRBJ2-2; TRBD1 is a possible D gene (5 bases). Germline CDR1 and CDR2: LGHDT and YNNKEL (reference sequence). The V gene lost 1 base and the J gene lost 4 bases, with 13 bases spanning the gap. This CDR3 contains 16 residues. This chain's CDR3 is CASSQAAGQVTGELFF. In nucleotides, the CDR3 is TGTGCCAGCAGCCAAGCCGCAGGGCAGGTCACCGGGGAGCTGTTTTTT.

This clonotype was recorded a few times. This chain connects TRBV7-2 to TRBJ2-7; the match to TRBD2 covers 11 bases. There are 18 residues in the CDR3. J lost 0 bases, V lost 5 bases, and 12 bases had no gene match. Germline CDR1 SGHTA, CDR2 FQGNSA. CDR3 sequence (DNA): TGTGCCAGCAGCGTAGGCGGTAGCGGGAGGGGGAGCTCCTACGAGCAGTACTTC. This sequence encodes CASSVGGSGRGSSYEQYF.

This chain links TRBV11-3 with TRBJ2-7; D gene uncertain. V lost 2 bases and J lost 2, with 13 bases in between. The CDR3 consists of 15 residues. Per the germline V gene, CDR1 is SGHNT and CDR2 is YENEEA. The CDR3: CASSLFDASPYEQYF. The CDR3 DNA reads as TGTGCCAGCAGCTTATTTGACGCCAGCCCCTACGAGCAGTACTTC. Looking up the rest from reference TRBV11-3 and TRBJ2-7 gives the full variable domain: EAGVVQSPRYKIIEKKQPVAFWCNPISGHNTLYWYLQNLGQGPELLIRYENEEAVDDSQLPKDRFSAERLKGVDSTLKIQPAELGDSAVYLCASSLFDASPYEQYFGPGTRLTVT.